The rows below give T cell receptor beta chains drawn from one sample of a study of cytomegalovirus exposure and HLA in healthy donors. Measured with immunoSEQ multiplex PCR; TCRdb has only the in-frame clones, and not every one. Here the sample spans over 150,000 clones, around 90% being singletons. Sequenced material: PBMCs. The receptors come from a woman in her late teens or twenties in good health and CMV-seropositive. The CDR3 runs from the conserved cysteine through the conserved F or W. The D gene is left open where the match is weak. Part of the rows lack a size; the others show once, few, many or a class for expanded clones.

TGTGCCAGCAGCTACACTAGCGGGAGGTCCCAAGAGACCCAGTACTTC | CASSYTSGRSQETQYF | TRBD2 | TRBV7-2 | - | TRBJ2-5 | 16
TGTGCCAGCAGCACTTGGATTGAGGGAACACAAGAGACCCAGTACTTC | CASSTWIEGTQETQYF | - | TRBV11-2 | - | TRBJ2-5 | 16
TGTGCCAGCTCACCGGGGACAGGGAGCGGGGAGCTGTTTTTT | CASSPGTGSGELFF | TRBD1 | TRBV18 | - | TRBJ2-2 | 14
TGTGCTAGTGGTTTGCTACCTGGACAGGGGACGAAGTACGAGCAGTACTTC | CASGLLPGQGTKYEQYF | TRBD1 | TRBV12-5 | - | TRBJ2-7 | 17
TGTGCCAGCAGTTACTTTAGGGGGCAGAAGGAGACCCAGTACTTC | CASSYFRGQKETQYF | TRBD1 | TRBV6-6 | once | TRBJ2-5 | 15
TGTGCCAGCGGGGGTTCGGACAGGGGCACAGATACGCAGTATTTT | CASGGSDRGTDTQYF | TRBD1 | TRBV2 | - | TRBJ2-3 | 15
TGCAGCGCTAGGACAGGGGGAAGGGCCACAGATACGCAGTATTTT | CSARTGGRATDTQYF | TRBD1 | TRBV29-1 | - | TRBJ2-3 | 15
TGTGCCAGCAGCTTGGCCCGGACAGGAGGGGGATACACCTTC | CASSLARTGGGYTF | TRBD1 | TRBV5-4 | - | TRBJ1-2 | 14
TGTGCCAGCAGTTTATCCGTAGCGTCCAGCTCCTACGAGCAGTACTTC | CASSLSVASSSYEQYF | - | TRBV27 | - | TRBJ2-7 | 16
TGTGCCAGCACCCCGCGGGCGGGACGCTTCGAGCAGTACTTC | CASTPRAGRFEQYF | - | TRBV27 | - | TRBJ2-7 | 14
TGTGCCATCAGTGAGTCCGGCGGGGACAATCAGCCCCAGCATTTT | CAISESGGDNQPQHF | - | TRBV10-3 | - | TRBJ1-5 | 15
TGTGCCAGCAGTGCAGGGGGATACAATCAGCCCCAGCATTTT | CASSAGGYNQPQHF | TRBD1 | TRBV6-1 | - | TRBJ1-5 | 14
TGTGCCAGTAGTCGGGGGACGGGGAATTCACCCCTCCACTTT | CASSRGTGNSPLHF | - | TRBV19 | - | TRBJ1-6 | 14
TGTGCCAGTAGTACAGGGTTCACCTACGAGCAGTACTTC | CASSTGFTYEQYF | - | TRBV19 | - | TRBJ2-7 | 13
TGTGCCAGCAGCCAAGATAGGCTAGCGGGAGAGACCCAGTACTTC | CASSQDRLAGETQYF | TRBD2 | TRBV14 | - | TRBJ2-5 | 15
TGTGCCAGCAGCCCGGGACTAGGATCAAATACGCAGTATTTT | CASSPGLGSNTQYF | TRBD2 | TRBV7-9 | - | TRBJ2-3 | 14
TGTGCCAGCAGCTCACTAGCGGGGGGGGCAGATACGCAGTATTTT | CASSSLAGGADTQYF | TRBD2 | TRBV7-9 | - | TRBJ2-3 | 15
TGTGCCAGCAGTTTATCCGGGACAGGTAACACTGAAGCTTTCTTT | CASSLSGTGNTEAFF | TRBD1 | TRBV28 | - | TRBJ1-1 | 15
TGTGCCAGCAGCCCGTGGGGGGCGGTTAGCGGGGGGACAGATACGCAGTATTTT | CASSPWGAVSGGTDTQYF | TRBD2 | TRBV2 | - | TRBJ2-3 | 18
TGTGCCACCAGCAGGCGGGACAGCCGTCTCGACGAGCAGTACTTC | CATSRRDSRLDEQYF | - | TRBV15 | - | TRBJ2-7 | 15
TGCGCCAGCAGTGATAGGATGGCGGGAGGGGTTAACACCGGGGAGCTGTTTTTT | CASSDRMAGGVNTGELFF | TRBD2 | TRBV10-1 | - | TRBJ2-2 | 18
TGTGCCAGCAGCCTAGAGCGGGATCCCTACGAGCAGTACTTC | CASSLERDPYEQYF | TRBD2 | TRBV9 | - | TRBJ2-7 | 14
TGTGCCAGCAGCTTTAATTTAGCTAACTATGGCTACACCTTC | CASSFNLANYGYTF | - | TRBV5-4 | - | TRBJ1-2 | 14
TGTGCCAGCAGCGTCGCCTACCTCGGCGAGCAGTACTTC | CASSVAYLGEQYF | - | TRBV9 | once | TRBJ2-7 | 13
TGCGCCAGCAGCCAAGACCAGGGGCTGGGTGGGGCCAACGTCCTGACTTTC | CASSQDQGLGGANVLTF | - | TRBV4-1 | - | TRBJ2-6 | 17
TGCGCCAGCAGCCCCACGACCGGACAGGGAGGTTCACCCCTCCACTTT | CASSPTTGQGGSPLHF | TRBD1 | TRBV10-2 | - | TRBJ1-6 | 16
TGTGCCAGCAGCCCTCCAGGGGGATACACAGATACGCAGTATTTT | CASSPPGGYTDTQYF | TRBD1 | TRBV11-2 | - | TRBJ2-3 | 15
TGTGCCAGCAGGCCAGTGGAGGATACGCAGTATTTT | CASRPVEDTQYF | - | TRBV2 | - | TRBJ2-3 | 12
TGTGCCAGCAGCCCTCGACAGGGGGCGGCGAACACTGAAGCTTTCTTT | CASSPRQGAANTEAFF | TRBD1 | TRBV7-6 | - | TRBJ1-1 | 16
TGTGCCAGCAGCTTTAGCCTCGGACAGGGGTTGACCGGGGAGCTGTTTTTT | CASSFSLGQGLTGELFF | TRBD1 | TRBV7-9 | few | TRBJ2-2 | 17
TGTGCCAGCAGCCAAAGCGGGGGCAATCAGCCCCAGCATTTT | CASSQSGGNQPQHF | - | TRBV7-2 | - | TRBJ1-5 | 14
TGTGCCAGCAGTTACTCCCGGGGGAGGGCAGATACGCAGTATTTT | CASSYSRGRADTQYF | TRBD2 | TRBV6-5 | - | TRBJ2-3 | 15
TGTGCCTCCGTTCGGGGTTCCGGGGAGCTGTTTTTT | CASVRGSGELFF | - | TRBV6-1 | - | TRBJ2-2 | 12
TGCGCCAGCAGCTTCCACCTAGGCTCCTACAATGAGCAGTTCTTC | CASSFHLGSYNEQFF | - | TRBV5-1 | - | TRBJ2-1 | 15
TGTGCCAGCAGCCTGGACAGCTATAGCAATCAGCCCCAGCATTTT | CASSLDSYSNQPQHF | - | TRBV7-2 | - | TRBJ1-5 | 15
TGTGCCAGCAGCTTAGACGGGGTTGTTTGGTATGGCTACACCTTC | CASSLDGVVWYGYTF | - | TRBV11-2 | - | TRBJ1-2 | 15
TGTGCCAGCAGCCTGGACAGAAACTATGGCTACACCTTC | CASSLDRNYGYTF | - | TRBV5-4 | - | TRBJ1-2 | 13
TGTGCCAGCAGCTTAAGCCACATCTATTCGGGAGAGACCCAGTACTTC | CASSLSHIYSGETQYF | - | TRBV7-6 | once | TRBJ2-5 | 16
TGCGCCAGCAGCTTGGACAGATTCTCTGGAAACACCATATATTTT | CASSLDRFSGNTIYF | - | TRBV5-1 | - | TRBJ1-3 | 15
TGTGCCACCAGCAGGCAGGTGGGGGGCCAGCATTTT | CATSRQVGGQHF | - | TRBV15 | - | TRBJ1-5 | 12
TGTGCCACCGAGGACAGTCCGTTGGGCACTGAAGCTTTCTTT | CATEDSPLGTEAFF | - | TRBV19 | few | TRBJ1-1 | 14
TGTGCCTCCAAACGGGACCGGGGGTACGAGCAGTACTTC | CASKRDRGYEQYF | - | TRBV7-9 | - | TRBJ2-7 | 13
TGTGCCAGCTCCCTTGGTAGGGGAATCGAGACCCAGTACTTC | CASSLGRGIETQYF | - | TRBV18 | - | TRBJ2-5 | 14
TGCGCCAGCAGCGGCGGGGACAGACAGAACACTGAAGCTTTCTTT | CASSGGDRQNTEAFF | TRBD1 | TRBV5-1 | - | TRBJ1-1 | 15
TGCGCCAGCAGCCAAGCGGGACAGTACTATGGCTACACCTTC | CASSQAGQYYGYTF | TRBD1 | TRBV4-1 | - | TRBJ1-2 | 14
TGTGCCAGCAGCCTCCCTGGACTGCAAGAGACCCAGTACTTC | CASSLPGLQETQYF | - | TRBV5-4 | - | TRBJ2-5 | 14
TGCGCCAGCAGCCAAGCCCCACTAGCGGGAGGGGGGCAAGAGACCCAGTACTTC | CASSQAPLAGGGQETQYF | TRBD2 | TRBV4-3 | - | TRBJ2-5 | 18
TGTGCCAGCAGCGGACTAGCGGGTTTAACAGATACGCAGTATTTT | CASSGLAGLTDTQYF | TRBD2 | TRBV9 | - | TRBJ2-3 | 15